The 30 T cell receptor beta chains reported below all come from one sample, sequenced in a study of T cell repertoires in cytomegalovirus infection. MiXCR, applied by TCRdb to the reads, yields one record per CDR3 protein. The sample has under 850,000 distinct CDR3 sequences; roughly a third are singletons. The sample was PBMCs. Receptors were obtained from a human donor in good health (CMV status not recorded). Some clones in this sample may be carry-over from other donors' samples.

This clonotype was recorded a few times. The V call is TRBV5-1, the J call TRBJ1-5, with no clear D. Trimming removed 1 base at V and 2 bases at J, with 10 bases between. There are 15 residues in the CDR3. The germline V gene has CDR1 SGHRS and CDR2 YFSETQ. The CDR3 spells CASSLFGEGNQPQHF. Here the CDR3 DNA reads TGCGCCAGCAGCTTGTTCGGGGAGGGCAATCAGCCCCAGCATTTT.

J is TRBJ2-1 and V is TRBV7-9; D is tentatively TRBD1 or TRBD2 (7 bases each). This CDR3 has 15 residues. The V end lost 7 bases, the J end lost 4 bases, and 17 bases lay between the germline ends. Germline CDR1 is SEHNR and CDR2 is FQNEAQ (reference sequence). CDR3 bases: TGTGCCAGCATGGTCACAGGGGAGGGGTACAATGAGCAGTTCTTC. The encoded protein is CASMVTGEGYNEQFF.

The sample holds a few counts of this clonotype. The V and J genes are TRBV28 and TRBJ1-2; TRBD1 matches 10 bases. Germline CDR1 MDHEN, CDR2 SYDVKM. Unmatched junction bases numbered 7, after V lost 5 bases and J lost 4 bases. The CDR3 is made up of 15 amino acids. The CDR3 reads CASSRQGAGGYGYTF. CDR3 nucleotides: TGTGCCAGCAGTCGACAGGGGGCCGGTGGCTATGGCTACACCTTC.

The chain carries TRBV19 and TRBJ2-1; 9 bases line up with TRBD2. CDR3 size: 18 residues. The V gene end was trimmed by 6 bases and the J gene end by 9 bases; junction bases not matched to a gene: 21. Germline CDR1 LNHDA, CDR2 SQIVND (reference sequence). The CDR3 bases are TGTGCCAGTAGGGCCCTCGGGGCGGGACTAGCCCCAGGTGGTGAGCAGTTCTTC. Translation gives CASRALGAGLAPGGEQFF.

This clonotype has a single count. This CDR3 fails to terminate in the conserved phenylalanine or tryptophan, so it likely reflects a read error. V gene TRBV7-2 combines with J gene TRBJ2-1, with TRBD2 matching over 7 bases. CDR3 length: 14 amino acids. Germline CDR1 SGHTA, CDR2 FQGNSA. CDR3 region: CASGLVGVYNDQFY. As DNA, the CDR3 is TGTGCCAGCGGACTAGTTGGAGTTTACAATGATCAGTTCTAC.

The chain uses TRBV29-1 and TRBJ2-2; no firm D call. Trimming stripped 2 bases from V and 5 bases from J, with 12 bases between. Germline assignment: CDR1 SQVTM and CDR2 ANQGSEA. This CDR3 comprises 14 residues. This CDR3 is CSVELGWGTGELFF. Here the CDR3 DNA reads TGCAGCGTTGAATTGGGGTGGGGAACCGGGGAGCTGTTTTTT.

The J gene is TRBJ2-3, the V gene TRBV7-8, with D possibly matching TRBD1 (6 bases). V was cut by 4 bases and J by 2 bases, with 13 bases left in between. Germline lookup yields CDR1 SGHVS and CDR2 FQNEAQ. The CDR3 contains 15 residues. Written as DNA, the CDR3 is TGTGCCAGCAGCTCACAGGGATGGATCACAGATACGCAGTATTTT. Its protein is CASSSQGWITDTQYF. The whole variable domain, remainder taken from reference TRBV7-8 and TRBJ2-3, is GAGVSQSPRYKVAKRGQDVALRCDPISGHVSLFWYQQALGQGPEFLTYFQNEAQLDKSGLPSDRFFAERPEGSVSTLKIQRTQQEDSAVYLCASSSQGWITDTQYFGPGTRLTVL.

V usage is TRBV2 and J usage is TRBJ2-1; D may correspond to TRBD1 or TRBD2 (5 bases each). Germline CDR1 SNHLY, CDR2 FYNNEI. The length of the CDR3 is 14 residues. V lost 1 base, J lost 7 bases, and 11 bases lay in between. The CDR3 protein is CASSEVGVVNEQFF. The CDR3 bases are TGTGCCAGCAGTGAAGTGGGGGTAGTAAATGAGCAGTTCTTC.

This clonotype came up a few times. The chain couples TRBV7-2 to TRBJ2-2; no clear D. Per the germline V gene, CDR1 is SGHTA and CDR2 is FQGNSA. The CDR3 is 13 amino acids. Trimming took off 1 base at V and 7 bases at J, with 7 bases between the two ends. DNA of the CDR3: TGTGCCAGCAGCTTAGAGAGGCTCGGGGAGCTGTTTTTT. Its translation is CASSLERLGELFF. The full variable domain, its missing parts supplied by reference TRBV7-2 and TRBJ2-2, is GAGVSQSPSNKVTEKGKDVELRCDPISGHTALYWYRQSLGQGLEFLIYFQGNSAPDKSGLPSDRFSAERTGGSVSTLTIQRTQQEDSAVYLCASSLERLGELFFGEGSRLTVL.

This CDR3 reads CASSLVQGDEQYF. CDR3 coding DNA: TGCGCCAGCAGCTTGGTACAGGGGGACGAGCAGTACTTC. The J gene is TRBJ2-7, the V gene TRBV5-1, with 8 bases that match TRBD1. Trimming removed 0 bases from V and 5 bases from J; junction bases left unmatched: 1. CDR3 length equals 13 residues. CDR1 and CDR2 from the germline V gene are SGHRS and YFSETQ.

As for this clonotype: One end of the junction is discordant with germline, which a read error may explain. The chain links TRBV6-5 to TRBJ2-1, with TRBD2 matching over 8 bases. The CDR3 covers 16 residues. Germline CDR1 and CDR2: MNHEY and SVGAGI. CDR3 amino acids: CARSYGAGGLYNEQFF. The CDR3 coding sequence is TGTGCCCGCAGTTACGGCGCGGGGGGCCTCTACAATGAGCAGTTCTTC.

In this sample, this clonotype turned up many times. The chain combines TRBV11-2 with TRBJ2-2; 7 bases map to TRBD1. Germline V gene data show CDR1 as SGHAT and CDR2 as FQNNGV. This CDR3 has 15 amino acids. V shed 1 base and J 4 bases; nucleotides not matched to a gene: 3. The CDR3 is CASSLGQGPTGELFF. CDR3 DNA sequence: TGTGCCAGCAGCTTAGGACAGGGCCCCACCGGGGAGCTGTTTTTT.

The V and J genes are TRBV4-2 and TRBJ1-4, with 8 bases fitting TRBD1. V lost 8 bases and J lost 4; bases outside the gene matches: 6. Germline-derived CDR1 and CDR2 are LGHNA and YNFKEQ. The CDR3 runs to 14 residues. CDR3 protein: CASGKTGDNEKLFF. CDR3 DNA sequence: TGTGCCAGCGGGAAGACAGGGGATAATGAAAAACTGTTTTTT.

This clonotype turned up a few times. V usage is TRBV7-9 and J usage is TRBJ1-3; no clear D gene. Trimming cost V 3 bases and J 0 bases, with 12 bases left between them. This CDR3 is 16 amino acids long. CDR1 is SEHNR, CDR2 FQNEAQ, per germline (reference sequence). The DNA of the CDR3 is TGTGCCAGCAGCTTGTTTCAAGGAGCCTCTGGAAACACCATATATTTT. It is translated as CASSLFQGASGNTIYF.

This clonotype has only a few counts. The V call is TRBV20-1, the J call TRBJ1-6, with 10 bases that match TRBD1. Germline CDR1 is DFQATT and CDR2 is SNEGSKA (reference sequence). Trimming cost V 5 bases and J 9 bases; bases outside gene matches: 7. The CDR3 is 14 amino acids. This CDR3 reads CSAPDRGLISPLHF. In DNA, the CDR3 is TGCAGTGCTCCTGACAGGGGGCTTATTTCACCCCTCCACTTT.

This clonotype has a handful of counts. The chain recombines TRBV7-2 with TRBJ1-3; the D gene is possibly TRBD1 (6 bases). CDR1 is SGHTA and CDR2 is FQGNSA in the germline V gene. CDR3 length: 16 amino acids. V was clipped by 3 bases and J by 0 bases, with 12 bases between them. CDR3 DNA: TGTGCCAGCAGCTTGGGGGCGAGACTCTCTGGAAACACCATATATTTT. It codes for CASSLGARLSGNTIYF.

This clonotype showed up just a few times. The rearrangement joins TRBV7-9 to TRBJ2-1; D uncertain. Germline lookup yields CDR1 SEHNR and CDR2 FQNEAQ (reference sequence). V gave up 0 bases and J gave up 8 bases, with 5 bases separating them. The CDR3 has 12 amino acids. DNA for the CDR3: TGTGCCAGCAGCTTAGCCGACTATGAGCAGTTCTTC. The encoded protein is CASSLADYEQFF.

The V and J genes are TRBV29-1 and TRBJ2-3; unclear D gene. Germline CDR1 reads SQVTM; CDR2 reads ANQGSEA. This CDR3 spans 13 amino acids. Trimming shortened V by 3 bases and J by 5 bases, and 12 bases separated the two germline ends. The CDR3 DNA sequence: TGCAGCGTTGACAAAATGGGAAAAGATACGCAGTATTTT. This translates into CSVDKMGKDTQYF.

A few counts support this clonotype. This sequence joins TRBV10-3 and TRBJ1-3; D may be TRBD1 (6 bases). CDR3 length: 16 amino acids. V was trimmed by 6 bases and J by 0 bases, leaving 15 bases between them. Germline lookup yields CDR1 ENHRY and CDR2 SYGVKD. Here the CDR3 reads CAIRRQDSGSGNTIYF. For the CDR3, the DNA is TGTGCCATCAGAAGACAGGACTCGGGCTCTGGAAACACCATATATTTT.

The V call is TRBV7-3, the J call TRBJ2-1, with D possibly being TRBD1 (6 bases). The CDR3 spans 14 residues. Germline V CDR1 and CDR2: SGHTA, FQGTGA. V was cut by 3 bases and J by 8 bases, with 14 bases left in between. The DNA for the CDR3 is TGTGCCAGCAGCTTTGGGGGCCCCTGGGATGAGCAGTTCTTC. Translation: CASSFGGPWDEQFF.

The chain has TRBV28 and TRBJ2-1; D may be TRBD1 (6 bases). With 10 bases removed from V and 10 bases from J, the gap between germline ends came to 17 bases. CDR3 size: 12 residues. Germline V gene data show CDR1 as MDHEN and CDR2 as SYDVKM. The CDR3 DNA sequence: TGTGCCACAGGAGACCAGGGGTTCGAGCAGTTCTTC. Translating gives CATGDQGFEQFF.

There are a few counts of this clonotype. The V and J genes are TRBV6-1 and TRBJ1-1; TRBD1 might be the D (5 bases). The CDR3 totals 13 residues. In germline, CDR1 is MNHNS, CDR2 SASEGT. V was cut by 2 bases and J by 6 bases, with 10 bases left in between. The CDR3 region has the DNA TGTGCCAGCAGTGAAATGAGACAGCCTGAAGCTTTCTTT. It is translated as CASSEMRQPEAFF.

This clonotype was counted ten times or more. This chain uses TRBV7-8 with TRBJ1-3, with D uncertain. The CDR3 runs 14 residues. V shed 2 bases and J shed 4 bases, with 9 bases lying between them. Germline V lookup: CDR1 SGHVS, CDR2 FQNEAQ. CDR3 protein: CASSLTGPGNTIYF. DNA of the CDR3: TGTGCCAGCAGCTTAACGGGTCCCGGAAACACCATATATTTT.

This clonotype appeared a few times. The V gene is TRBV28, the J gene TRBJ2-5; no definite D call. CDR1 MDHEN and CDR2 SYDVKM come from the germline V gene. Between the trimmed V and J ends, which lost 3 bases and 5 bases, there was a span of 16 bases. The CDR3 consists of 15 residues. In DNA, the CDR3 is TGTGCCAGCAGTTTCCCAGCGCGGTCTATGGAGACCCAGTACTTC. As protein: CASSFPARSMETQYF.

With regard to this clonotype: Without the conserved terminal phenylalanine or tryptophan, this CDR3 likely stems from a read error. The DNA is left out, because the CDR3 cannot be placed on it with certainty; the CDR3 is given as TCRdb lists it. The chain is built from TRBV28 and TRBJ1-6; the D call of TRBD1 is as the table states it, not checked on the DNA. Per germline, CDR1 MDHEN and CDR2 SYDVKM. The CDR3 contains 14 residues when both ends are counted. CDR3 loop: CASSSGQYNSPPHL.

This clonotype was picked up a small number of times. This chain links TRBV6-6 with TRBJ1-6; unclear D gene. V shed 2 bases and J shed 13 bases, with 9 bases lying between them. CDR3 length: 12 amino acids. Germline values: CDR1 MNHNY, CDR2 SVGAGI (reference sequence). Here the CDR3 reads CASSYRVTPLHF. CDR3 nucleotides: TGTGCCAGCAGTTACAGGGTAACCCCCCTCCACTTT.

The CDR3 region is CAISTDRSNQPQHF. CDR3 nucleotides: TGTGCCATCAGTACGGACCGGAGCAATCAGCCCCAGCATTTT. J is TRBJ1-5 and V is TRBV10-3; no clear D. Germline V gene lookup returns CDR1 ENHRY and CDR2 SYGVKD. V dropped 5 bases and J dropped 1 base, with 9 bases sitting between them. The length of the CDR3 is 14 residues.

The CDR3 nucleotides read TGCGCCAGCAGCTTCAGGGGAGGAGTGGAGCCCCAGCATTTT. Translating gives CASSFRGGVEPQHF. This sequence joins TRBV5-1 and TRBJ1-5; D might be TRBD1 (6 bases). Trimming left V 2 bases short and J 8 bases short, with 14 bases between. The germline V gene encodes CDR1 SGHRS and CDR2 YFSETQ. The CDR3 is 14 amino acids.

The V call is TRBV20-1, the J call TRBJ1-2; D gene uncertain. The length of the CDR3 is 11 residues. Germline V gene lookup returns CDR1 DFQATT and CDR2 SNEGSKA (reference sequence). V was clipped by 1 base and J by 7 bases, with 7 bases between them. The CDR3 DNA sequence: TGCAGTGCTAGAGTCGAAGGTGGCTACACCTTC. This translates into CSARVEGGYTF.

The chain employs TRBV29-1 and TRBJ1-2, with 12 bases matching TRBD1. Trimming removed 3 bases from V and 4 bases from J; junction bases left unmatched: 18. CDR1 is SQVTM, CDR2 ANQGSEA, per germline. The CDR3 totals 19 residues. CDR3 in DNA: TGCAGCGTTGAGGGTTTCGACGGGACAGGGGGCGCAGATAGCTATGGCTACACCTTC. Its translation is CSVEGFDGTGGADSYGYTF.